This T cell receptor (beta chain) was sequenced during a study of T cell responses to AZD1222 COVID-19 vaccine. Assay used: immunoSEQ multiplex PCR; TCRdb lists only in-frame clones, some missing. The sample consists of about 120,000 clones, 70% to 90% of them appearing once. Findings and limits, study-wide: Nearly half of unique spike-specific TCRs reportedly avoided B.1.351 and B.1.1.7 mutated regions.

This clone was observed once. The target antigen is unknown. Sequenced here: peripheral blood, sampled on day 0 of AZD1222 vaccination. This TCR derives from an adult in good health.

Written as DNA, the CDR3 is TGTGCCAGCAGTTTACCCGGGACGGGAACCTACGAGCAGTACTTC. Encoded protein: CASSLPGTGTYEQYF. V usage is TRBV28 and J usage is TRBJ2-7; D possibly matches TRBD1 or TRBD2 (5 bases each). The V end was cut by 2 bases, the J end by 2 bases, with 13 bases between. CDR3 size: 15 residues. The germline V gene encodes CDR1 MDHEN and CDR2 SYDVKM.